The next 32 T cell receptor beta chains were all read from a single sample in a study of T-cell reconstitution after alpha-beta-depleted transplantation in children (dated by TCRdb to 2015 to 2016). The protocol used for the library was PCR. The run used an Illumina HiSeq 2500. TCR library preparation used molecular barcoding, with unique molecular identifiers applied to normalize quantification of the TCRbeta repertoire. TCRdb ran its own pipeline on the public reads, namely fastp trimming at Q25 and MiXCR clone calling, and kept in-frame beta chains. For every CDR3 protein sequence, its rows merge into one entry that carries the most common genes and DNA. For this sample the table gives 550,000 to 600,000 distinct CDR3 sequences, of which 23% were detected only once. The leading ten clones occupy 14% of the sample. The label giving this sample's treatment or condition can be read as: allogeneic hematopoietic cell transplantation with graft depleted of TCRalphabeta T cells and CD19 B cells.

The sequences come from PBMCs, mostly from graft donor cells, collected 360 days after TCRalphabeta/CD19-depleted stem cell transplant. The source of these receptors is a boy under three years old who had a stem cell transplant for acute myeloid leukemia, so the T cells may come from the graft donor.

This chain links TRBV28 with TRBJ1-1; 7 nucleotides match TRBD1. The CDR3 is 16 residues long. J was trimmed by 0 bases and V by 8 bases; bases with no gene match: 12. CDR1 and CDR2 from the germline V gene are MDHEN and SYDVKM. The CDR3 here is CASGAGQDLLNTEAFF. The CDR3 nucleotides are TGTGCCAGCGGTGCTGGACAGGACCTTTTGAACACTGAAGCTTTCTTT.

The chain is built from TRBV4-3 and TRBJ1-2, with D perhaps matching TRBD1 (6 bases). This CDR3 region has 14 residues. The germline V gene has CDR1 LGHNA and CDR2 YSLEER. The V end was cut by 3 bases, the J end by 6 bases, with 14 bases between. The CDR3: CASSQGPQGNGYTF. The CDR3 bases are TGCGCCAGCAGCCAGGGACCTCAGGGGAATGGCTACACCTTC.

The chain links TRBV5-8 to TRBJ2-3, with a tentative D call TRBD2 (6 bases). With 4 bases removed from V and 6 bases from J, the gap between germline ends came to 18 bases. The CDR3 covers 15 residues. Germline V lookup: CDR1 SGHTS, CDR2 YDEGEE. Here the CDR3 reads CASSLLRLGEDTQYF. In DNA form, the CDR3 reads TGTGCCAGCAGCCTCCTGAGACTAGGAGAGGATACGCAGTATTTT. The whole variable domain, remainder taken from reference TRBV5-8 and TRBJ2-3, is EAGVTQSPTHLIKTRGQQATLRCSPISGHTSVYWYQQALGLGLQFLLWYDEGEERNRGNFPPRFSGRQFPNYSSELNVNALELEDSALYLCASSLLRLGEDTQYFGPGTRLTVL.

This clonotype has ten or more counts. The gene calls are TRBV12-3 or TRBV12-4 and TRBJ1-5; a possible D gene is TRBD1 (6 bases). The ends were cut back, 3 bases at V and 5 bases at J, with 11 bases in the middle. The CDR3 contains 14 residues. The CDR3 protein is CASSLRTVDQPQHF. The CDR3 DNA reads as TGTGCCAGCAGTTTGAGGACAGTTGATCAGCCCCAGCATTTT.

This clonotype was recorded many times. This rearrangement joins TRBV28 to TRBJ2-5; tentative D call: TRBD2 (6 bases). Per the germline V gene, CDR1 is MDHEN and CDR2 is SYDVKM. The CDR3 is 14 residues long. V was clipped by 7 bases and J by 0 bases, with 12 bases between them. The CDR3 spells CASTHGGYQETQYF. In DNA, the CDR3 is TGTGCCAGCACCCATGGAGGGTACCAAGAGACCCAGTACTTC.

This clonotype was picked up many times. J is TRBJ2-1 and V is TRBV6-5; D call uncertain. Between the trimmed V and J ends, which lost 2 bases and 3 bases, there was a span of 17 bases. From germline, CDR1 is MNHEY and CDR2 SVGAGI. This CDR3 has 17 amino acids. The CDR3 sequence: CASSYQPLVEFYNEQFF. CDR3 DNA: TGTGCCAGCAGTTACCAACCCCTCGTGGAATTCTACAATGAGCAGTTCTTC.

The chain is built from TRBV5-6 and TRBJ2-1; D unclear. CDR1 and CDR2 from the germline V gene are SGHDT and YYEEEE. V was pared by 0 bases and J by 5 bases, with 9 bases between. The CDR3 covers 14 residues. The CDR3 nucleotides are TGTGCCAGCAGCTTGGAGGGCAGTGACAATGAGCAGTTCTTC. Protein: CASSLEGSDNEQFF.

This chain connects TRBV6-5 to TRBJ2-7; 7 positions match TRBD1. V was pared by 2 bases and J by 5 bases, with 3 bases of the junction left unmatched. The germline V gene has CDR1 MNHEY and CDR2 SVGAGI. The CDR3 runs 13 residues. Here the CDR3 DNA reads TGTGCCAGCAGTTACAACAGGGGTAACGAGCAGTACTTC. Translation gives CASSYNRGNEQYF.

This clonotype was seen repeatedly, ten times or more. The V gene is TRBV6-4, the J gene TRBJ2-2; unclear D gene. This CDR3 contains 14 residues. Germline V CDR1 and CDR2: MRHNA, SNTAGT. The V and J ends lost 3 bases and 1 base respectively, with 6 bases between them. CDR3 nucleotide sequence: TGTGCCAGCAGTGAGACCCGGAACACCGGGGAGCTGTTTTTT. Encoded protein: CASSETRNTGELFF.

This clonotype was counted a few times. The CDR3 coding sequence is TGTGCCAGCAGTTACGATGCCCTCTCCTACAGGGGTTCACCCCTCCACTTT. It specifies CASSYDALSYRGSPLHF. The rearrangement uses TRBV6-5 and TRBJ1-6, with 7 bases lining up with TRBD1. Trimming took 2 bases from V and 9 from J; bases not matched to a gene: 13. Germline loops: CDR1 MNHEY, CDR2 SVGAGI. This CDR3 comprises 17 residues.

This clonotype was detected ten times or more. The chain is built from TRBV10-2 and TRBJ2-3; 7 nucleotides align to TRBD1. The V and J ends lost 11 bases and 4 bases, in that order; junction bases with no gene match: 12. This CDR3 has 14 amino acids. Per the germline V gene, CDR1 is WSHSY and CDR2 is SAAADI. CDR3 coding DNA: TGCGCCGATAGCGACAGGGAACCGCCAGATACGCAGTATTTT. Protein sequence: CADSDREPPDTQYF.

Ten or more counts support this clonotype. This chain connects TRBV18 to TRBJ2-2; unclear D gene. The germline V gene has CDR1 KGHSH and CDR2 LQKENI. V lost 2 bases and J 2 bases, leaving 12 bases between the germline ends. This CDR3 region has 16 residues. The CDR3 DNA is TGTGCCAGCTCACCATCTGGGATCCTCAACACCGGGGAGCTGTTTTTT. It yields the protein CASSPSGILNTGELFF.

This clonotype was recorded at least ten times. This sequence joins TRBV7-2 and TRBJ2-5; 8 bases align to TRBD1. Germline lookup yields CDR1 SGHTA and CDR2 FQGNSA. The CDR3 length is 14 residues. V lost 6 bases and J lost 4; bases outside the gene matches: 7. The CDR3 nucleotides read TGTGCCAGCAGTCCCGGACAGGGTGTAGAGACCCAGTACTTC. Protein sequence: CASSPGQGVETQYF.

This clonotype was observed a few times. DNA of the CDR3: TGCGCCAGCAGCCAAGAGGGGGGGAGGAGCGTCTACAATGAGCAGTTCTTC. Its protein product is CASSQEGGRSVYNEQFF. V gene TRBV4-1 combines with J gene TRBJ2-1, with 7 bases fitting TRBD2. The length of the CDR3 is 17 residues. Germline CDR1 reads MGHRA; CDR2 reads YSYEKL. The J segment lost 3 bases and the V segment lost 0 bases, leaving 8 bases of the junction unmatched.

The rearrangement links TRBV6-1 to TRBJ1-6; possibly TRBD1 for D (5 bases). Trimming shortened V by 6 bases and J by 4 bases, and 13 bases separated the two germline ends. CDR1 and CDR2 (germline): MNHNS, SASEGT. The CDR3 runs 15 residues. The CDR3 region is CASSRGGSYNSPLHF. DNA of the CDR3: TGTGCCAGCAGCCGCGGGGGGTCATATAATTCACCCCTCCACTTT.

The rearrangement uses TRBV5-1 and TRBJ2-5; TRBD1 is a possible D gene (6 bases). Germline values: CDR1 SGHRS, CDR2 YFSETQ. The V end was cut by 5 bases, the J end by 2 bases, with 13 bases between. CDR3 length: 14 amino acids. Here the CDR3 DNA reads TGCGCCAGCAGAGCGGACAGCCTACAAGAGACCCAGTACTTC. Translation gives CASRADSLQETQYF.

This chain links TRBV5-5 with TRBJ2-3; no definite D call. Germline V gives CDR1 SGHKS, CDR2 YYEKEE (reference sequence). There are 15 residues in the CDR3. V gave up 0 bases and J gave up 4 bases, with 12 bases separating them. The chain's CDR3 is CASSLDGWVADTQYF. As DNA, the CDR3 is TGTGCCAGCAGCTTGGACGGTTGGGTCGCAGATACGCAGTATTTT.

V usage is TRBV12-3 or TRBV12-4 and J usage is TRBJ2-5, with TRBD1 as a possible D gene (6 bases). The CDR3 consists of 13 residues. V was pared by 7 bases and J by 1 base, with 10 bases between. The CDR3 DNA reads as TGTGCCAGCACCTCGGACAGCCAAGAGACCCAGTACTTC. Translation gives CASTSDSQETQYF.

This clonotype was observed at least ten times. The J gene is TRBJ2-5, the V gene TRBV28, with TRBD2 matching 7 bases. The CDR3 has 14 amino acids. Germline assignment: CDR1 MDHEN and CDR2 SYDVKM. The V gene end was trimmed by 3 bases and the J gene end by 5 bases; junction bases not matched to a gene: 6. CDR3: CASSFERGRETQYF. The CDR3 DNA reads TGTGCCAGCAGTTTCGAGCGGGGCAGGGAGACCCAGTACTTC.

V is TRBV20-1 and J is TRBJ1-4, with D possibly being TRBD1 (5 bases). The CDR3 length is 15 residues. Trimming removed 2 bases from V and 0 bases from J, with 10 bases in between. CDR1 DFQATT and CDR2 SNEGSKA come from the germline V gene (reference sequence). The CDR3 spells CSARRGVATNEKLFF. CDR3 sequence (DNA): TGCAGTGCTAGAAGAGGGGTTGCAACTAATGAAAAACTGTTTTTT.

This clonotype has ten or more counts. Here the CDR3 DNA reads TGCAGTGCTAGAGATCGGGTGACAGGCCAGTCACCCCTCCACTTT. It is translated as CSARDRVTGQSPLHF. The J gene is TRBJ1-6, the V gene TRBV20-1; possible D gene TRBD1, 6 bases. The germline V gene encodes CDR1 DFQATT and CDR2 SNEGSKA (reference sequence). The V end was cut by 0 bases, the J end by 10 bases, with 16 bases between. The CDR3 is 15 amino acids.

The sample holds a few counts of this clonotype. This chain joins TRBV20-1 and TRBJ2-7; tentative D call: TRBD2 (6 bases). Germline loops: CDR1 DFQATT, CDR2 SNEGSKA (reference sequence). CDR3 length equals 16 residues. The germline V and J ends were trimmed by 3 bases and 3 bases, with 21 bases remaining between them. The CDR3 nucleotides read TGCAGTGCTAGTCAATATCAGTGGGGGGAGAACTACGAGCAGTACGTC. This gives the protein CSASQYQWGENYEQYV.

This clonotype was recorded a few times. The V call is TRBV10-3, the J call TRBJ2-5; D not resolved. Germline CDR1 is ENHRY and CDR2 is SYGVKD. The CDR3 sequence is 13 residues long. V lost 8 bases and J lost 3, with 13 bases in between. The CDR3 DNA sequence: TGTGCCATCGGCCTATTTTCAAAAGAGACCCAGTACTTC. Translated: CAIGLFSKETQYF.

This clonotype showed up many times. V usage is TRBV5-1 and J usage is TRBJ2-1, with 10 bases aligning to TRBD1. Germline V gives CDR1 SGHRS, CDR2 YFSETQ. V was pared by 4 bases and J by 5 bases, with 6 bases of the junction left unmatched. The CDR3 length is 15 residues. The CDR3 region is CASSAGQGRHNEQFF. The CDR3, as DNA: TGCGCCAGCAGCGCGGGACAGGGGCGACACAATGAGCAGTTCTTC.

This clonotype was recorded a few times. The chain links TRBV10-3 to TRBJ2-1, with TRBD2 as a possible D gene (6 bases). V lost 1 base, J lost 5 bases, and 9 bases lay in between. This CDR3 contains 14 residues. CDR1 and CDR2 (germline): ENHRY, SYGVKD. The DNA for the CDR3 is TGTGCCATCAGTGAGTGGGACTTGGACAATGAGCAGTTCTTC. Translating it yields CAISEWDLDNEQFF.

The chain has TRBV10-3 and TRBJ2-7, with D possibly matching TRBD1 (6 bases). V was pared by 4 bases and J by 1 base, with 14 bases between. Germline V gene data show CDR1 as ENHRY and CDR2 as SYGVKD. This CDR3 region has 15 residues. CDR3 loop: CAISAGDRDSYEQYF. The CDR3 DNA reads TGTGCCATCAGTGCAGGGGACCGTGATTCCTACGAGCAGTACTTC.

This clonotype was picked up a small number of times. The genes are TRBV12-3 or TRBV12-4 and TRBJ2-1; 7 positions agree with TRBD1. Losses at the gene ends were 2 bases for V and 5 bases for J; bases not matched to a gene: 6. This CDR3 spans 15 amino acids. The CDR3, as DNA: TGTGCCAGCAGTTTACTGGGACAGCAAAACAATGAGCAGTTCTTC. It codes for CASSLLGQQNNEQFF.

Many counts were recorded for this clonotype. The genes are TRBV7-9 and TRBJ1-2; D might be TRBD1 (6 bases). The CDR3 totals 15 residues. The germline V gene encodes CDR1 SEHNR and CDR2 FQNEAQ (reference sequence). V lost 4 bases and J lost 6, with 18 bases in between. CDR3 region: CASSSQNRVSDGYTF. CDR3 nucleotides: TGTGCCAGCAGCTCGCAAAACAGGGTTTCCGATGGCTACACCTTC. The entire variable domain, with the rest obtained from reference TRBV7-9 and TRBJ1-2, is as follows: DTGVSQNPRHKITKRGQNVTFRCDPISEHNRLYWYRQTLGQGPEFLTYFQNEAQLEKSRLLSDRFSAERPKGSFSTLEIQRTEQGDSAMYLCASSSQNRVSDGYTFGSGTRLTVV.

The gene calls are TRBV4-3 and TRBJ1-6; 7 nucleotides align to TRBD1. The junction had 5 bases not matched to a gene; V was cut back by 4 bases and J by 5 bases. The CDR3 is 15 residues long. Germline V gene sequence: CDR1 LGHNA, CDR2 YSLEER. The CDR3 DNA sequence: TGCGCCAGCAGCCCACTGACAGGGAATAATTCACCCCTCCACTTT. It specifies CASSPLTGNNSPLHF.

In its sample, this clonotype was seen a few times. The CDR3 reads CASSRASQDSPLHF. The CDR3 region has the DNA TGCGCCAGCAGCCGCGCCAGCCAAGATTCACCCCTCCACTTT. The chain uses TRBV4-3 and TRBJ1-6; D is unclear. This CDR3 comprises 14 residues. V was shortened by 4 bases and J by 8 bases, with 12 bases between the two germline ends. Germline V gene data show CDR1 as LGHNA and CDR2 as YSLEER.

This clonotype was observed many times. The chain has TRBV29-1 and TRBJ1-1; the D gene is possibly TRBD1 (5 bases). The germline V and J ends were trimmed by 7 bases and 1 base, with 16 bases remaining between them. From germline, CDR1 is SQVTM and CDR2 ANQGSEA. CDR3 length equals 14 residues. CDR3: CSARPLGRNTEAFF. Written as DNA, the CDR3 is TGCAGCGCTCGACCCCTGGGACGGAACACTGAAGCTTTCTTT.

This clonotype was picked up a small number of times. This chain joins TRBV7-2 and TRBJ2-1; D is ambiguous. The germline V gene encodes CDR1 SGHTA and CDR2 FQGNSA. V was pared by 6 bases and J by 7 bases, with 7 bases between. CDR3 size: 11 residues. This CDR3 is CASRNLNEQFF. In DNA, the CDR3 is TGTGCCAGCAGGAATCTGAATGAGCAGTTCTTC.